Each of the 18 T cell receptor beta chains below was sequenced from the same sample in a study of CD8 T cells in ankylosing spondylitis. TCRdb redid the calling of the 5' RACE reads with MiXCR, one entry per CDR3 protein. The sample records fewer than 250,000 distinct CDR3 sequences, roughly 32% being singletons. Source material: blood, either unsorted or a sorted T cell fraction (not recorded which). All receptors come from a male donor with ankylosing spondylitis or in good health (not recorded which).

The rearrangement uses TRBV10-2 and TRBJ2-1, with TRBD1 matching over 7 bases. From germline, CDR1 is WSHSY and CDR2 SAAADI. The CDR3 is 14 residues long. With V trimmed by 10 bases and J by 6 bases, 12 bases remained unmatched. As DNA, the CDR3 is TGCGCCACGCTCCTATCCGGGACAGTCAATGAGCAGTTCTTC. Translation gives CATLLSGTVNEQFF.

V gene TRBV24-1 combines with J gene TRBJ2-5; D unresolved. Germline CDR1 KGHDR, CDR2 SFDVKD. The CDR3 is made up of 16 amino acids. V lost 3 bases, J lost 1 base, and 14 bases lay in between. The CDR3 reads CATSDETSDLQETQYF. The CDR3 region has the DNA TGTGCCACCAGTGATGAAACTTCCGACCTCCAAGAGACCCAGTACTTC.

J is TRBJ2-3 and V is TRBV20-1; the match to TRBD1 covers 7 bases. The CDR3 loop spans 19 amino acids. The V segment lost 3 bases and the J segment 0 bases; nucleotides outside the gene matches: 18. Looked up from germline, CDR1 is DFQATT and CDR2 is SNEGSKA (reference sequence). CDR3 sequence reads: CSARAPWGQTNPSTDTQYF. The CDR3 coding sequence is TGCAGTGCTAGGGCCCCGTGGGGACAGACTAATCCTAGCACAGATACGCAGTATTTT.

This clonotype was observed a handful of times. CDR3 in DNA: TGTGCCAGCAGTCCAAGCGGGGCTGCGGATACGCAGTATTTT. It codes for CASSPSGAADTQYF. This rearrangement joins TRBV12-3 or TRBV12-4 to TRBJ2-3; TRBD2 agrees at 7 bases. CDR3 length equals 14 residues. The V and J ends lost 5 bases and 6 bases, in that order; junction bases with no gene match: 8.

The chain uses TRBV14 and TRBJ2-3, with D possibly matching TRBD2 (5 bases). Germline loops: CDR1 SGHDN, CDR2 FVKESK. The V end lost 2 bases, the J end lost 6 bases, and 15 bases lay between the germline ends. The CDR3 has 15 residues. CDR3 in amino acids: CASSQTDLILDTQYF. CDR3 nucleotides: TGTGCCAGCAGCCAAACGGACTTGATTTTGGATACGCAGTATTTT.

This clonotype turned up a few times. The chain employs TRBV5-1 and TRBJ2-1, with TRBD1 identical over 9 bases. Germline CDR1 reads SGHRS; CDR2 reads YFSETQ. The CDR3 extends over 15 amino acids. Trimming at V came to 4 bases and at J to 4 bases, leaving 6 bases not matched to a gene. The CDR3 loop reads CASSPPGTGYNEQFF. The CDR3 region has the DNA TGCGCCAGCAGCCCGCCGGGGACAGGGTACAATGAGCAGTTCTTC. Supplemented by reference TRBV5-1 and TRBJ2-1, the full variable domain reads KAGVTQTPRYLIKTRGQQVTLSCSPISGHRSVSWYQQTPGQGLQFLFEYFSETQRNKGNFPGRFSGRQFSNSRSEMNVSTLELGDSALYLCASSPPGTGYNEQFFGPGTRLTVL.

The chain carries TRBV29-1 and TRBJ2-2, with TRBD2 matching over 7 bases. This CDR3 is 12 amino acids long. Germline CDR1 is SQVTM and CDR2 is ANQGSEA. The V gene end was trimmed by 5 bases and the J gene end by 5 bases; junction bases not matched to a gene: 2. The CDR3 nucleotides read TGCAGCGTTCGGGGGGAGACCGGGGAGCTGTTTTTT. This translates into CSVRGETGELFF.

This clonotype was seen only once. The rearrangement uses TRBV9 and TRBJ2-2; D call uncertain. This CDR3 has 14 amino acids. V was clipped by 3 bases and J by 0 bases, with 6 bases between them. Looked up from germline, CDR1 is SGDLS and CDR2 is YYNGEE. DNA of the CDR3: TGTGCCAGCAGCGATGTCTCGAACACCGGGGAGCTGTTTTTT. Protein: CASSDVSNTGELFF.

This chain joins TRBV4-1 and TRBJ2-5; either TRBD1 or TRBD2 may supply D (5 bases each). Germline CDR1 is MGHRA and CDR2 is YSYEKL. V gave up 3 bases and J gave up 5 bases, with 16 bases separating them. CDR3 length equals 15 residues. The CDR3 DNA follows: TGCGCCAGCAGCCACGAACCTGGTGGGACGGAGACCCAGTACTTC. This encodes CASSHEPGGTETQYF.

This chain uses TRBV6-1 with TRBJ2-6, with D possibly called TRBD1 or TRBD2 (6 bases each). The CDR3 runs to 16 residues. The germline CDR1 and CDR2 sequences are MNHNS and SASEGT. V dropped 6 bases and J dropped 0 bases, with 12 bases sitting between them. The CDR3 DNA reads as TGTGCCAGCAGCCGGGGGCTCCCCTCTGGGGCCAACGTCCTGACTTTC. It specifies CASSRGLPSGANVLTF.

The chain has TRBV7-9 and TRBJ2-5; 7 bases agree with TRBD2. Germline V lookup: CDR1 SEHNR, CDR2 FQNEAQ (reference sequence). The ends lost 4 bases at V and 4 bases at J; junction bases unmatched: 3. The CDR3 has 13 amino acids. The CDR3 spells CASSWGGLETQYF. As DNA, the CDR3 is TGTGCCAGCAGCTGGGGGGGATTAGAGACCCAGTACTTC. The full variable domain, its missing parts supplied by reference TRBV7-9 and TRBJ2-5, is DTGVSQNPRHKITKRGQNVTFRCDPISEHNRLYWYRQTLGQGPEFLTYFQNEAQLEKSRLLSDRFSAERPKGSFSTLEIQRTEQGDSAMYLCASSWGGLETQYFGPGTRLLVL.

This rearrangement joins TRBV5-5 to TRBJ2-5, with D perhaps matching TRBD1 (5 bases). V lost 0 bases and J lost 10, with 16 bases in between. CDR1 is SGHKS and CDR2 is YYEKEE in the germline V gene (reference sequence). CDR3 length equals 14 residues. CDR3 in amino acids: CASSLGVVRQGQYF. The CDR3 coding sequence is TGTGCCAGCAGCTTGGGGGTTGTCAGGCAGGGCCAGTACTTC.

The chain recombines TRBV28 with TRBJ2-7; D not resolved. CDR3 length equals 15 residues. V was trimmed by 1 base and J by 1 base, leaving 11 bases between them. Per germline, CDR1 MDHEN and CDR2 SYDVKM. CDR3 region: CASSLLRVLSYEQYF. The CDR3 DNA sequence: TGTGCCAGCAGTTTATTGCGCGTTCTTTCCTACGAGCAGTACTTC. The full variable domain, completed using reference TRBV28 and TRBJ2-7, is DVKVTQSSRYLVKRTGEKVFLECVQDMDHENMFWYRQDPGLGLRLIYFSYDVKMKEKGDIPEGYSVSREKKERFSLILESASTNQTSMYLCASSLLRVLSYEQYFGPGTRLTVT.

This rearrangement joins TRBV12-3 or TRBV12-4 to TRBJ2-1; D unclear. V lost 6 bases to trimming and J lost 9 bases, with 15 bases between them. CDR3 length: 13 amino acids. The CDR3 nucleotides are TGTGCCAGCAGCGTTGCTGCGCTGACTGAGCAGTTCTTC. Translation gives CASSVAALTEQFF.

The J gene is TRBJ2-1, the V gene TRBV2; the match to TRBD2 covers 7 bases. The V gene's germline CDR1 is SNHLY and CDR2 FYNNEI. This CDR3 is built from 13 residues. Losses at the gene ends were 8 bases for V and 3 bases for J; bases not matched to a gene: 4. CDR3 region: CASGGGGYNEQFF. CDR3 in DNA: TGTGCCAGCGGTGGGGGGGGCTACAATGAGCAGTTCTTC.

In its sample, this clonotype was seen a few times. The gene calls are TRBV12-3 or TRBV12-4 and TRBJ2-1, with TRBD2 identical over 13 bases. The V and J ends lost 6 bases and 7 bases, in that order; junction bases with no gene match: 9. This CDR3 spans 16 amino acids. CDR3 nucleotides: TGTGCCAGCAGCCGCCCGGGGGGACTAGCGGGGAATGAGCAGTTCTTC. Protein sequence: CASSRPGGLAGNEQFF.

The chain links TRBV6-1 to TRBJ2-1; 12 bases line up with TRBD2. This CDR3 has 14 amino acids. Germline CDR1 and CDR2: MNHNS and SASEGT. V dropped 2 bases and J dropped 10; count of bases not matched to a gene: 3. The CDR3 coding sequence is TGTGCCAGCAGTGAACTAGCGGGGGGGCACGAGCAGTTCTTC. Encoded protein: CASSELAGGHEQFF.

This rearrangement joins TRBV7-8 to TRBJ2-5; 11 bases match TRBD2. The CDR3 contains 15 residues. The germline V gene has CDR1 SGHVS and CDR2 FQNEAQ. J was trimmed by 2 bases and V by 5 bases; bases with no gene match: 4. CDR3 residues: CASSRRLAGQETQYF. The CDR3, as DNA: TGTGCCAGCAGCCGAAGACTAGCGGGGCAAGAGACCCAGTACTTC.